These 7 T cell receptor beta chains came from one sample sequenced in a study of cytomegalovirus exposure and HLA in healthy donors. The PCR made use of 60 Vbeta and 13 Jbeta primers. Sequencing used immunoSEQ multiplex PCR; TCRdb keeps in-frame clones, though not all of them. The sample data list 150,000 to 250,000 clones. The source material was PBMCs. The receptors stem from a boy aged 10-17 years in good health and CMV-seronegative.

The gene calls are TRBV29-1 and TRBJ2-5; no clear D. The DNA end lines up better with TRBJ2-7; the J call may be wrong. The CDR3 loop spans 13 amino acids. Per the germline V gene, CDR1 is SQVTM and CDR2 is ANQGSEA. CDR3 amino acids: CSVESPLTYEQYF. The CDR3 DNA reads TGCAGCGTTGAGAGCCCTCTCACCTACGAGCAGTACTTC.

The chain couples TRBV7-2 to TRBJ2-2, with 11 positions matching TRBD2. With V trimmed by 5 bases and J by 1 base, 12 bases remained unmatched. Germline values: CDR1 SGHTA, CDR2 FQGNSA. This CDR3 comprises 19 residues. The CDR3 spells CASSKQLYTSGGNTGELFF. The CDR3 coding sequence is TGTGCCAGCAGCAAACAACTCTACACTAGCGGGGGGAACACCGGGGAGCTGTTTTTT.

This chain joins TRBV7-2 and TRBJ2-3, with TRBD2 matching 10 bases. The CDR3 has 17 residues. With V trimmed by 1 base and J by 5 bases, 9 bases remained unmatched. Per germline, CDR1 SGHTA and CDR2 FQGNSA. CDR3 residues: CASSLVGISGGLDTQYF. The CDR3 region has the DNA TGTGCCAGCAGCTTAGTCGGGATTAGCGGGGGGTTAGATACGCAGTATTTT.

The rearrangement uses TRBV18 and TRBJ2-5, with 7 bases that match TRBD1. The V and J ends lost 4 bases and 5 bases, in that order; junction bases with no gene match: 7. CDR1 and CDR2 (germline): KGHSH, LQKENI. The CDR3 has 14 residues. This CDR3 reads CASSRTGDGETQYF. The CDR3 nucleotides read TGTGCCAGCTCACGGACAGGTGATGGGGAGACCCAGTACTTC. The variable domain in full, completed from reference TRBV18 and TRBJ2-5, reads NAGVMQNPRHLVRRRGQEARLRCSPMKGHSHVYWYRQLPEEGLKFMVYLQKENIIDESGMPKERFSAEFPKEGPSILRIQQVVRGDSAAYFCASSRTGDGETQYFGPGTRLLVL.

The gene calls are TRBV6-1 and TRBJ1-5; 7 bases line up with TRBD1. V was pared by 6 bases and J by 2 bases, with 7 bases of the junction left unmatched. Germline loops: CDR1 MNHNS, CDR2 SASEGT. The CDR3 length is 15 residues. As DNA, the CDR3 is TGTGCCAGCAGGGAAAGACAGGGCGGCAATCAGCCCCAGCATTTT. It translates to CASRERQGGNQPQHF.

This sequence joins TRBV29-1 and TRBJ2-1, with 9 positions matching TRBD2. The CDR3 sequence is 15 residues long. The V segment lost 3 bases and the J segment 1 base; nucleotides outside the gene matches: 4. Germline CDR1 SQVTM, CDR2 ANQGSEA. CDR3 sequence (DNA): TGCAGCGTTGATGGAAGCGGGGGGTCCTACAATGAGCAGTTCTTC. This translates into CSVDGSGGSYNEQFF.

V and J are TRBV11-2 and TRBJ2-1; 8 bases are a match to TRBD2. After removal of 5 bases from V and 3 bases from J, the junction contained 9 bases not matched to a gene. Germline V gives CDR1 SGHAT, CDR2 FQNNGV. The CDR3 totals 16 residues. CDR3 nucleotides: TGTGCCAGCAGCCCAAGCAGCCTAGCGGGCTACAATGAGCAGTTCTTC. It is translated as CASSPSSLAGYNEQFF.